This T cell receptor (beta chain) was identified in a study of cytomegalovirus exposure and HLA in healthy donors. Whole-study findings and limits: Cytomegalovirus association was assigned to 170 or so TCR beta chains. In vitro data verified a few CMV-associated chains as specific for CMV antigens. High sensitivity and specificity were reportedly achieved when the classifier diagnosed cytomegalovirus status.

Germline V gene data show CDR1 as GTSNPN and CDR2 as SVGIG (reference sequence). With 8 bases clipped from V and 1 base from J, the junction kept 1 base outside the gene matches. This CDR3 comprises 12 residues. The table came from immunoSEQ multiplex PCR; TCRdb's copy has only in-frame clones and leaves some out. The sample consists of a few hundred thousand clones, approximately 86% of them appearing once. This clone turned up a few times. Its antigen is not known. This chain connects TRBV30 to TRBJ1-1; 10 bases line up with TRBD1. Sequenced sample: PBMCs. This clonotype was sampled from a man aged 30 to 45 in good health and CMV-seronegative. The chain's CDR3 is CAGDRGNTEAFF. CDR3 in DNA: TGTGCCGGGGACAGGGGGAACACTGAAGCTTTCTTT.